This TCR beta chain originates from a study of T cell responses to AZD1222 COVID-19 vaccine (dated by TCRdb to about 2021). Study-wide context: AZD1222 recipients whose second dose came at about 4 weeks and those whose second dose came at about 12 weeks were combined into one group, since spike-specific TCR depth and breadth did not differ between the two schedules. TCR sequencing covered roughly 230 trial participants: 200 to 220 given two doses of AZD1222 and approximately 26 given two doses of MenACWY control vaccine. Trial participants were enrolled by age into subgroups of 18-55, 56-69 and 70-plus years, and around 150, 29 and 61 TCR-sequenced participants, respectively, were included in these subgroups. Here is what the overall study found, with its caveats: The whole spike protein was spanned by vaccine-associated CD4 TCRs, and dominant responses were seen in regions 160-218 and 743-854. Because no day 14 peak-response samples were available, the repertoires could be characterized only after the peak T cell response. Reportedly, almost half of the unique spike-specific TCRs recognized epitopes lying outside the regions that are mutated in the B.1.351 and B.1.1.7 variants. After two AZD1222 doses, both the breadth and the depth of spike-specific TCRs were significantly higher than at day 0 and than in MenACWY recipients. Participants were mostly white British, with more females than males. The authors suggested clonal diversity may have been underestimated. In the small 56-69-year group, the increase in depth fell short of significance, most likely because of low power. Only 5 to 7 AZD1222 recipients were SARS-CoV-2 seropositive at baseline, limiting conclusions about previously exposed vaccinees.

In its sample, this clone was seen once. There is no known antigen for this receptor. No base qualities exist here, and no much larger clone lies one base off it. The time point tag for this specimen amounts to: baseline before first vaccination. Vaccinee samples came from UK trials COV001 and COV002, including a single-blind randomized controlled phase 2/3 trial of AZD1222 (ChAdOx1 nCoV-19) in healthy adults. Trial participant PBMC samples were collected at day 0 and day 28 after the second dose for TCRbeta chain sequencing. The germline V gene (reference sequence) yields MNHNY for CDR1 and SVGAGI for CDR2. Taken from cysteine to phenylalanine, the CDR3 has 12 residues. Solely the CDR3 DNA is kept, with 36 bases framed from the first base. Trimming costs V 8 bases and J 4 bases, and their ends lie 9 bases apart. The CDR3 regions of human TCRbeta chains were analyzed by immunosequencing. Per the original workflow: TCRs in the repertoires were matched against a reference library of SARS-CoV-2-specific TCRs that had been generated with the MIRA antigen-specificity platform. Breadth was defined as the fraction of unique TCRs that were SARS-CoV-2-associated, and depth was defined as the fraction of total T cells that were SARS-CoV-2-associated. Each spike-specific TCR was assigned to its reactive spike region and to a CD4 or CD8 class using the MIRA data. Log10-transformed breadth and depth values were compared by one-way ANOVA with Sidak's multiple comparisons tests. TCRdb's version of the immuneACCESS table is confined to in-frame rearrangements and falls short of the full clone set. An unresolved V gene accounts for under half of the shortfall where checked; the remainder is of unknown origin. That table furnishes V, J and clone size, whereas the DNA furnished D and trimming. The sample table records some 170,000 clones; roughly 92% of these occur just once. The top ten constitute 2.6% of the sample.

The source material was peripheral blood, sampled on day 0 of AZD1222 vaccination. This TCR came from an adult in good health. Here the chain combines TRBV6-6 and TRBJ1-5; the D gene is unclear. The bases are TGTGCCAGCGAGGGAATTAATCAGCCCCAGCATTTT. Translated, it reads CASEGINQPQHF.